The subject of this entry is one T cell receptor beta chain. The source of the sample is a study of OX40 agonist ivuxolimab in advanced cancers. Data came from immunoSEQ multiplex PCR; TCRdb stores just in-frame clones and leaves some out. The data hold about 53,000 clones, with approximately 81% observed a single time. CDR1 SGHVS and CDR2 FNYEAQ come from the germline V gene. Trimming took off 5 bases at V and 0 bases at J, with 8 bases between the two ends. The CDR3 totals 15 residues. The TCR was taken from an adult with an advanced solid tumor such as melanoma, head and neck, liver or kidney cancer. This specimen consisted of CD4+ or CD8+ T cells sorted from blood, obtained in a trial of the OX40 agonist ivuxolimab. The rearrangement joins TRBV7-6 to TRBJ2-6; tentative D call: TRBD1 (6 bases). CDR3 nucleotides: TGTGCCAGCAGCCACAGGGACTCTGGGGCCAACGTCCTGACTTTC. Translated, it gives CASSHRDSGANVLTF.